Listed here are 25 T cell receptor beta chains from one sample, sequenced in a study of blood T cell repertoires in COVID-19. Some clones are missing from TCRdb's copy, which holds only in-frame ones; the method was immunoSEQ multiplex PCR. The sample gives 25,000 to 30,000 clones, approximately 85% of which show up once; about 26% is in the top ten. What was sequenced was peripheral blood. The source of these receptors is a human donor in a cohort sampled during active COVID-19.

The chain employs TRBV7-3 and TRBJ2-3; 10 nucleotides agree with TRBD1. Germline assignment: CDR1 SGHTA and CDR2 FQGTGA. This CDR3 spans 13 amino acids. The V gene end was trimmed by 4 bases and the J gene end by 7 bases; junction bases not matched to a gene: 2. CDR3 nucleotides: TGTGCCAGCAGCTCGGGACAGGGGAATACGCAGTATTTT. It yields the protein CASSSGQGNTQYF.

The chain employs TRBV20-1 and TRBJ2-3; D gene uncertain. Germline V gene lookup returns CDR1 DFQATT and CDR2 SNEGSKA (reference sequence). The length of the CDR3 is 13 residues. Trimming removed 3 bases from V and 2 bases from J, with 9 bases in between. CDR3 DNA sequence: TGCAGTGCTAGTCGCGCGGACACAGATACGCAGTATTTT. Encoded protein: CSASRADTDTQYF.

The rearrangement joins TRBV19 to TRBJ1-2; 8 bases agree with TRBD1. V was clipped by 11 bases and J by 4 bases; unmatched bases: 6. There are 12 residues in the CDR3. Per germline, CDR1 LNHDA and CDR2 SQIVND (reference sequence). CDR3 DNA: TGTGCCGCCAGGGGGCTGGTCTATGGCTACACCTTC. Translating it yields CAARGLVYGYTF.

This chain uses TRBV7-9 with TRBJ2-1, with a possible D match to TRBD2 (6 bases). CDR3 length: 15 residues. Per the germline V gene, CDR1 is SEHNR and CDR2 is FQNEAQ (reference sequence). Deletions cut 7 bases from V and 2 bases from J, with 15 bases between. CDR3 region: CASILATSPYNEQFF. In nucleotides, the CDR3 is TGTGCCAGCATCCTGGCGACTAGTCCCTACAATGAGCAGTTCTTC.

The chain combines TRBV27 with TRBJ2-5, with D perhaps matching TRBD1 (6 bases). V shed 2 bases and J shed 2 bases, with 12 bases lying between them. Germline CDR1 MNHEY, CDR2 SMNVEV (reference sequence). This CDR3 contains 15 residues. The CDR3 sequence: CASSLRGGAQETQYF. The CDR3 DNA reads as TGTGCCAGCAGTTTAAGAGGGGGTGCGCAAGAGACCCAGTACTTC.

In DNA, the CDR3 is TGTGCCATCAGTGAGTCGGCAGCCTACGAGCAGTACTTC. This translates into CAISESAAYEQYF. The J gene is TRBJ2-7, the V gene TRBV10-3, with D unresolved. The CDR3 runs 13 residues. V lost 0 bases to trimming and J lost 2 bases, with 5 bases between them. Germline loops: CDR1 ENHRY, CDR2 SYGVKD.

This clone showed up just once. The chain recombines TRBV27 with TRBJ1-5, with D perhaps TRBD1 (5 bases). The V gene's germline CDR1 is MNHEY and CDR2 SMNVEV (reference sequence). There are 16 residues in the CDR3. The V gene lost 0 bases and the J gene lost 6 bases, with 15 bases spanning the gap. In nucleotides, the CDR3 is TGTGCCAGCAGTTTATCGAGTTGGGGGGGATCTCAGCCCCAGCATTTT. It specifies CASSLSSWGGSQPQHF.

J is TRBJ2-5 and V is TRBV6-5, with D perhaps matching TRBD2 (6 bases). V lost 8 bases and J lost 5, with 9 bases in between. CDR1 and CDR2 (germline): MNHEY, SVGAGI. This CDR3 has 11 residues. The CDR3 bases are TGTGCCAGCCACCGGGGGGAGACCCAGTACTTC. Its translation is CASHRGETQYF.

Only a few counts were recorded for this clone. The chain links TRBV5-4 to TRBJ1-2; 7 positions agree with TRBD1. Germline V gives CDR1 SGHNT, CDR2 YYREEE (reference sequence). The CDR3 length is 19 residues. V shed 2 bases, J shed 11 bases, and the junction held 27 bases outside the gene matches. CDR3 in amino acids: CASSFGGQRSWDRHSGYTF. In nucleotides, the CDR3 is TGTGCCAGCAGCTTTGGGGGCCAAAGGAGCTGGGACAGACATTCAGGATACACCTTC. The full variable domain, with the rest looked up from reference TRBV5-4 and TRBJ1-2, is ETGVTQSPTHLIKTRGQQVTLRCSSQSGHNTVSWYQQALGQGPQFIFQYYREEENGRGNFPPRFSGLQFPNYSSELNVNALELDDSALYLCASSFGGQRSWDRHSGYTFGSGTRLTVV.

The chain combines TRBV24-1 with TRBJ1-3, with 9 bases aligning to TRBD1. The junction had 4 bases not matched to a gene; V was cut back by 4 bases and J by 1 base. Germline values: CDR1 KGHDR, CDR2 SFDVKD. The CDR3 loop spans 16 amino acids. The CDR3 nucleotides read TGTGCCACCAGTGACCCTGGGACAGGGTCTGGAAACACCATATATTTT. It encodes CATSDPGTGSGNTIYF.

This chain uses TRBV6-2 or TRBV6-3 with TRBJ2-5; 11 nucleotides line up with TRBD2. The V gene's germline CDR1 is MNHEY and CDR2 SVGEGT. The CDR3 contains 18 residues. Germline trimming cut 2 bases from V and 0 bases from J; bases unmatched to any gene: 8. As DNA, the CDR3 is TGTGCCAGCAGTTACCCCGGGACTAGCGGTCCGTACCAAGAGACCCAGTACTTC. Protein sequence: CASSYPGTSGPYQETQYF.

The chain has TRBV27 and TRBJ2-7, with TRBD2 identical over 11 bases. CDR1 MNHEY and CDR2 SMNVEV come from the germline V gene (reference sequence). The CDR3 totals 16 residues. Losses at the gene ends were 0 bases for V and 1 base for J; bases not matched to a gene: 2. CDR3 sequence: CASSLSSSGGSYEQYF. The CDR3 DNA sequence: TGTGCCAGCAGTTTATCTTCTAGCGGGGGGTCCTACGAGCAGTACTTC.

This chain uses TRBV19 with TRBJ1-2; D is unresolved. CDR1 and CDR2 (germline): LNHDA, SQIVND (reference sequence). V lost 4 bases to trimming and J lost 9 bases, with 12 bases between them. The CDR3 has 12 residues. CDR3 nucleotide sequence: TGTGCCAGTAGTACGTGGGCCCAGAGCTACACCTTC. Translated, it gives CASSTWAQSYTF.

This chain joins TRBV7-9 and TRBJ2-1, with 12 bases matching TRBD2. V lost 5 bases, J lost 2 bases, and 10 bases stayed unmatched. This CDR3 contains 18 residues. The germline CDR1 and CDR2 sequences are SEHNR and FQNEAQ (reference sequence). The CDR3 bases are TGTGCCAGCAGCCCACGAGTCACTAGCGGGGGGACCTACAATGAGCAGTTCTTC. It codes for CASSPRVTSGGTYNEQFF.

This sequence joins TRBV18 and TRBJ2-3, with 11 bases matching TRBD1. Germline V gene data show CDR1 as KGHSH and CDR2 as LQKENI. V shed 3 bases, J shed 0 bases, and the junction held 2 bases outside the gene matches. The CDR3 consists of 16 residues. CDR3 loop: CASSPGQGGSTDTQYF. CDR3 in DNA: TGTGCCAGCTCACCGGGACAGGGGGGAAGCACAGATACGCAGTATTTT.

The chain carries TRBV7-2 and TRBJ1-1; 8 positions match TRBD1. Germline V gene lookup returns CDR1 SGHTA and CDR2 FQGNSA. After removal of 1 base from V and 8 bases from J, the junction contained 6 bases not matched to a gene. CDR3 size: 14 residues. The CDR3 sequence is CASSLGPGQAEAFF. DNA for the CDR3: TGTGCCAGCAGCTTAGGGCCGGGACAGGCGGAAGCTTTCTTT. Together with reference TRBV7-2 and TRBJ1-1, the CDR3 gives the full variable domain: GAGVSQSPSNKVTEKGKDVELRCDPISGHTALYWYRQSLGQGLEFLIYFQGNSAPDKSGLPSDRFSAERTGGSVSTLTIQRTQQEDSAVYLCASSLGPGQAEAFFGQGTRLTVV.

This clone was detected only once. The chain links TRBV6-5 to TRBJ2-1, with TRBD2 matching over 8 bases. V gave up 6 bases and J gave up 7 bases; unmatched junction bases: 5. The CDR3 runs 13 residues. The germline gives CDR1 MNHEY, CDR2 SVGAGI. This chain's CDR3 is CASSPGGRNEQFF. DNA of the CDR3: TGTGCCAGCAGCCCGGGGGGGCGGAATGAGCAGTTCTTC.

This clone has a handful of counts. The J gene is TRBJ2-1, the V gene TRBV7-9; possibly TRBD2 for D (6 bases). Per the germline V gene, CDR1 is SEHNR and CDR2 is FQNEAQ (reference sequence). CDR3 length: 11 residues. Trimming cost V 5 bases and J 8 bases, with 7 bases left between them. The CDR3 is CASSPGDEQFF. The CDR3 DNA follows: TGTGCCAGCAGCCCGGGGGATGAGCAGTTCTTC.

The CDR3 DNA follows: TGCGCCAGCAGTCGGACAGGCTCTGGGGCCAACGTCCTGACTTTC. Protein product: CASSRTGSGANVLTF. The chain carries TRBV4-3 and TRBJ2-6; 7 bases align to TRBD1. Looked up from germline, CDR1 is LGHNA and CDR2 is YSLEER. The CDR3 runs to 15 residues. V shed 6 bases, J shed 0 bases, and the junction held 2 bases outside the gene matches.

The chain carries TRBV10-3 and TRBJ2-7; no reliable D call. The germline V gene encodes CDR1 ENHRY and CDR2 SYGVKD. The CDR3 is 13 amino acids. The V end was cut by 6 bases, the J end by 2 bases, with 11 bases between. The CDR3 is CAIRDQAAYEQYF. The DNA of the CDR3 is TGTGCCATCAGAGACCAGGCAGCCTACGAGCAGTACTTC.

The rearrangement joins TRBV3-1 (or the pseudogene TRBV3-2) to TRBJ2-1; 7 positions match TRBD2. Germline CDR1 and CDR2: LGHDT and YNNKEL (reference sequence). V lost 4 bases, J lost 2 bases, and 8 bases stayed unmatched. This CDR3 comprises 16 residues. The CDR3 sequence is CASSLPRRGAYNEQFF. The CDR3 coding sequence is TGTGCCAGCAGCCTCCCCCGCCGGGGGGCCTACAATGAGCAGTTCTTC.

The J gene is TRBJ2-3, the V gene TRBV25-1, with unresolved D. The V end was cut by 3 bases, the J end by 6 bases, with 10 bases between. This CDR3 has 13 residues. The germline CDR1 and CDR2 sequences are MGHDK and SYGVNS. CDR3 coding DNA: TGTGCCAGCAGTGATTGGCACACGGATACGCAGTATTTT. Translated: CASSDWHTDTQYF.

V gene TRBV5-1 combines with J gene TRBJ1-2; 8 bases are shared with TRBD1. The V gene end was trimmed by 0 bases and the J gene end by 8 bases; junction bases not matched to a gene: 6. This CDR3 region has 14 residues. CDR1 SGHRS and CDR2 YFSETQ come from the germline V gene. For the CDR3, the DNA is TGCGCCAGCAGCTTGGCCGGACAGGGTGAGGGCTACACCTTC. Translation gives CASSLAGQGEGYTF.

The chain links TRBV10-2 to TRBJ1-5; D not resolved. CDR1 and CDR2 from the germline V gene are WSHSY and SAAADI. The V and J ends lost 4 bases and 0 bases respectively, with 4 bases between them. The CDR3 extends over 13 amino acids. In DNA form, the CDR3 reads TGCGCCAGCAGTGTTAATAGCAATCAGCCCCAGCATTTT. It codes for CASSVNSNQPQHF.

The chain employs TRBV6-2 or TRBV6-3 and TRBJ2-7; possibly TRBD2 for D (6 bases). Trimming pared 1 base from V and 6 bases from J, leaving 16 bases between. Germline values: CDR1 MNHEY, CDR2 SVGEGT. CDR3 size: 15 residues. The CDR3 spells CASSYFGGPPSEQYF. The CDR3 bases are TGTGCCAGCAGTTACTTCGGGGGACCCCCGTCCGAGCAGTACTTC.